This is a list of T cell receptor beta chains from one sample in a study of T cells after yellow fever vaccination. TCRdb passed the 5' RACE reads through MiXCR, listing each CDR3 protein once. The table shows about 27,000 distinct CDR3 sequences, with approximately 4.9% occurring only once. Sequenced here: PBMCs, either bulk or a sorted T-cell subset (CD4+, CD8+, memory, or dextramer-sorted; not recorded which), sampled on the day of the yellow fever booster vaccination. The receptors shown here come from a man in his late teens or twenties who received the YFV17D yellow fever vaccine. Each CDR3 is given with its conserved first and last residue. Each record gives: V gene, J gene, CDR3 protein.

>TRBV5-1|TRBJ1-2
CASRPRTLYGYTF
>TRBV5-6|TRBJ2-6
CASSLGTSGANVLTF
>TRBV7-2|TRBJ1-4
CASSLGRGGVSEKLFF
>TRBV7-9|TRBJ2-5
CASSFAGSRDETQYF
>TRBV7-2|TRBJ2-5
CASSPSGGGTQYF
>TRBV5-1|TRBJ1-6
CASSPRDRGYNSPLHF
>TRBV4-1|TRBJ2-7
CASSPIGTGAAYEQYF
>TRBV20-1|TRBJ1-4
CSAHRSGSEKLFF
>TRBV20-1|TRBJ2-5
CSESDPNQETQYF
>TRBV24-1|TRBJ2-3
CATSDPLGLAGADTQYF
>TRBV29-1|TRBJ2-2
CSVETLTGAGELFF
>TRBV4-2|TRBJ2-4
CASSQTVAKNIQYF
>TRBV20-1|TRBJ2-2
CSARLRGTNTGELFF
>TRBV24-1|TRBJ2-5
CATSEGSRRETQYF
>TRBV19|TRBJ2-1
CASTASGAHEQFF
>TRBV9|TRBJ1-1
CASSGRADTEAFF
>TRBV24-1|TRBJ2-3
CATSDLGQDTDTQYF
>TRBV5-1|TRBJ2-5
CASAEQGDQETQYF
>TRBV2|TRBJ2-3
CASSELDTQYF
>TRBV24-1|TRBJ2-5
CATSDSGTGNQETQYF
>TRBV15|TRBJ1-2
CATSSRRGPNGYTF
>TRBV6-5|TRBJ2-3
CASSPRGGTGTDTQYF
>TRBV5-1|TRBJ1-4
CASSLDIGDEKLFF
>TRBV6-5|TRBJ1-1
CASSYSSAEAFF
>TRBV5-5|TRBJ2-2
CASSPYRAGELFF